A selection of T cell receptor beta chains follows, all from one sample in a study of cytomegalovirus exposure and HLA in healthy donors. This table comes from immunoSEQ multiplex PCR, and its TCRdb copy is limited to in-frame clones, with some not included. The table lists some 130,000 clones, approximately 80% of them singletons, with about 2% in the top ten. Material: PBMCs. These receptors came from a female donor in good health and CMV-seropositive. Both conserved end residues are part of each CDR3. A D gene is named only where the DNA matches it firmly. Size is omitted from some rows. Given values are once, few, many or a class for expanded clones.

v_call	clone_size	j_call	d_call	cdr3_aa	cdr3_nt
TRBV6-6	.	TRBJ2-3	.	CASRAKEGADTQYF	TGTGCCAGCAGGGCAAAGGAAGGGGCTGATACGCAGTATTTT
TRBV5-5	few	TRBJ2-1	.	CASSLYRTEYNEQFF	TGTGCCAGCAGCTTGTATCGTACAGAGTACAATGAGCAGTTCTTC
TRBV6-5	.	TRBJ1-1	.	CASSEDTRYTEAFF	TGTGCCAGCAGTGAAGACACCCGATACACTGAAGCTTTCTTT
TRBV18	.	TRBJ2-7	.	CASSPAGKRDEQYF	TGTGCCAGCTCACCGGCAGGGAAAAGGGACGAGCAGTACTTC
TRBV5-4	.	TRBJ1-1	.	CASSQTGSHLFYTEAFF	TGTGCCAGCAGTCAAACAGGTAGCCACCTTTTTTACACTGAAGCTTTCTTT
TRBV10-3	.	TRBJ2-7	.	CATRGSPEVASYEQYF	TGTGCCACCCGGGGATCCCCCGAAGTAGCCTCCTACGAGCAGTACTTC
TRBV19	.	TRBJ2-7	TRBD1	CASSPKGQGYEQYF	TGTGCCAGTAGTCCTAAGGGACAGGGCTACGAGCAGTACTTC
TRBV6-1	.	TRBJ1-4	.	CASSDAGEKLFF	TGTGCCAGCAGTGACGCGGGAGAAAAACTGTTTTTT
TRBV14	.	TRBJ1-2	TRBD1	CASSPQGAYGYTF	TGTGCCAGCAGCCCTCAGGGGGCCTATGGCTACACCTTC
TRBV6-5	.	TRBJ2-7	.	CASSLGGPSEQYF	TGTGCCAGCAGCCTTGGAGGTCCGAGTGAGCAGTACTTC
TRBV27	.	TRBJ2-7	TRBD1	CASRRGQIYEQYF	TGTGCCAGCAGACGGGGACAGATCTACGAGCAGTACTTC
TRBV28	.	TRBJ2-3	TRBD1	CASSLDRELTDTQYF	TGTGCCAGCAGCCTAGACAGGGAACTTACAGATACGCAGTATTTT
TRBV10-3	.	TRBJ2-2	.	CAIRDGVLDTGELFF	TGTGCCATCAGAGACGGGGTTCTCGACACCGGGGAGCTGTTTTTT
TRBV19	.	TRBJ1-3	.	CASSITGSSGNTIYF	TGTGCCAGTAGTATCACAGGGAGCTCTGGAAACACCATATATTTT
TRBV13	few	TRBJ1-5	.	CASSLGPDRPSHF	TGTGCCAGCAGCTTAGGCCCCGACAGGCCTTCTCATTTT
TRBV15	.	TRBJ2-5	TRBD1	CATSGSRDRLGETQYF	TGTGCCACCAGCGGATCCCGGGACAGGTTGGGGGAGACCCAGTACTTC
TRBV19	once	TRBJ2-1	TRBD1	CATGDREHEQFF	TGTGCCACCGGGGACAGGGAGCATGAGCAGTTCTTC
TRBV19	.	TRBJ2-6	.	CASSIDPSSGANVLTF	TGTGCCAGTAGTATAGATCCCAGCTCTGGGGCCAACGTCCTGACTTTC
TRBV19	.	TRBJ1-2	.	CASSILNSPNYGYTF	TGTGCCAGTAGTATATTGAACAGCCCTAACTATGGCTACACCTTC
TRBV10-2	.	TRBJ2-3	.	CASSTSTDTQYF	TGCGCCAGCAGTACTAGCACAGATACGCAGTATTTT
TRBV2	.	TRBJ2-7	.	CASRETGPEQYF	TGTGCCAGCAGGGAAACAGGGCCGGAGCAGTACTTC
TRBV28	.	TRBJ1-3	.	CASKSQGSGNTIYF	TGTGCCAGCAAGTCCCAGGGCAGTGGAAACACCATATATTTT
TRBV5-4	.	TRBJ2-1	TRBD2	CASSSGLAGGGNEQFF	TGTGCCAGCAGTTCCGGACTAGCGGGAGGGGGGAATGAGCAGTTCTTC
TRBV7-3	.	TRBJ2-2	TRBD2	CASSLGLAANTGELFF	TGTGCCAGCAGCCTTGGACTAGCGGCGAACACCGGGGAGCTGTTTTTT
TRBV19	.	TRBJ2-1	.	CASSGTGRLNEQFF	TGTGCCAGTAGTGGCACGGGGAGGTTGAATGAGCAGTTCTTC
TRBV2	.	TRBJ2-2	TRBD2	CASGGGMNTGELFF	TGTGCCAGCGGGGGAGGGATGAACACCGGGGAGCTGTTTTTT
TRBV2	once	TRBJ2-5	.	CATRLVEETQYF	TGTGCCACCCGACTAGTAGAGGAGACCCAGTACTTC
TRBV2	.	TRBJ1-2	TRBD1	CASSLTPNQQGSSGYTF	TGTGCCAGTTCCCTCACCCCAAATCAACAGGGGTCGAGTGGCTACACCTTC
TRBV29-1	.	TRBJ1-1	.	CSVEDRYLTGEAFF	TGCAGCGTTGAAGATAGGTACCTGACGGGTGAAGCTTTCTTT
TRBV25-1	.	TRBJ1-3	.	CASSERATSGNTIYF	TGTGCCAGCAGTGAGAGGGCTACCTCTGGAAACACCATATATTTT
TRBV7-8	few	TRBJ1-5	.	CASSFGATDQPQHF	TGTGCCAGCAGCTTTGGGGCTACGGATCAGCCCCAGCATTTT
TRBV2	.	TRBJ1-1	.	CASSEAPVNTEAFF	TGTGCCAGCAGTGAAGCCCCGGTGAACACTGAAGCTTTCTTT
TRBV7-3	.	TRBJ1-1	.	CASSQTGNTEAFF	TGTGCCAGCAGCCAGACAGGGAACACTGAAGCTTTCTTT
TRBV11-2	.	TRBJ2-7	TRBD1	CASSLDRGAYEQYF	TGTGCCAGCAGCCTGGACAGGGGTGCTTACGAGCAGTACTTC
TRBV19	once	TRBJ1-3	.	CASTLPGVRGNTIYF	TGTGCCAGTACCCTCCCAGGGGTACGTGGAAACACCATATATTTT
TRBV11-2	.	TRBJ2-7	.	CASSLVRAYEQYF	TGTGCCAGCAGCTTAGTCAGGGCCTACGAGCAGTACTTC
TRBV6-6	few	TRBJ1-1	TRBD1	CASSYPRTGVNTEAFF	TGTGCCAGCAGTTACCCGAGGACAGGGGTGAACACTGAAGCTTTCTTT
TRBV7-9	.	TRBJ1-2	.	CASSLGQAANYGYTF	TGTGCCAGCAGCTTAGGACAGGCGGCTAACTATGGCTACACCTTC
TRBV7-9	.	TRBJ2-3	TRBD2	CASSLDLSGRASDTQYF	TGTGCCAGCAGCTTAGACCTTAGCGGGAGGGCCTCAGATACGCAGTATTTT
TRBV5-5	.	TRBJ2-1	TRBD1	CASSYSGTGGYNEQFF	TGTGCCAGCAGCTATTCCGGGACAGGGGGCTACAATGAGCAGTTCTTC
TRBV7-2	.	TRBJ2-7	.	CASSLGRQLAYEQYF	TGTGCCAGCAGCTTAGGTCGACAGCTTGCCTACGAGCAGTACTTC
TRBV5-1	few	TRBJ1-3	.	CASSEGINSGNTIYF	TGCGCCAGCAGCGAGGGTATCAACTCTGGAAACACCATATATTTT
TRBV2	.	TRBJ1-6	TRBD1	CASSYGTGNNSPLHF	TGTGCCAGCAGCTACGGGACAGGGAATAATTCACCCCTCCACTTT
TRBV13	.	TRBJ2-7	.	CASSLAGAYEQYF	TGTGCCAGCAGCTTAGCGGGGGCCTACGAGCAGTACTTC
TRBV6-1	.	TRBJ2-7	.	CASSEDSAYEQYF	TGTGCCAGCAGTGAGGACAGCGCCTACGAGCAGTACTTC
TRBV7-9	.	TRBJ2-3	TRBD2	CASSATSGGQSTDTQYF	TGTGCCAGCAGCGCCACCAGCGGGGGGCAAAGCACAGATACGCAGTATTTT
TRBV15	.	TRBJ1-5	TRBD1	CATSRDLKQGYQPQHF	TGTGCCACCAGCAGAGATCTTAAACAGGGGTATCAGCCCCAGCATTTT
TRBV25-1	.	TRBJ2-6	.	CATTSGANVLTF	TGTGCCACTACCTCTGGGGCCAACGTCCTGACTTTC
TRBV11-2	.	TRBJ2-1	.	CASSLDPPFGVYNEQFF	TGTGCCAGCAGCTTAGACCCCCCGTTCGGAGTTTACAATGAGCAGTTCTTC
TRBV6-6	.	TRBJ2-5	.	CASRPGDSRETQYF	TGTGCCAGCAGGCCGGGGGACTCCAGAGAGACCCAGTACTTC
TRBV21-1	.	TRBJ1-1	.	CASSKQGWGTEAFF	TGTGCCAGCAGCAAACAGGGATGGGGCACTGAAGCTTTCTTT
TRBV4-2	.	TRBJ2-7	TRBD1	CASSQDRTGVHEQYF	TGTGCCAGCAGCCAAGATCGGACAGGGGTCCACGAGCAGTACTTC
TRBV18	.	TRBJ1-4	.	CASSPQQGPTNEKLFF	TGTGCCAGTTCACCACAACAGGGCCCAACTAATGAAAAACTGTTTTTT
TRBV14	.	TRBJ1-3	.	CASSLSFGNTIYF	TGTGCCAGCAGCCTGAGTTTCGGAAACACCATATATTTT
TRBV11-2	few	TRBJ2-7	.	CASSLGRLGNREQYF	TGTGCCAGCAGCTTAGGGAGGCTTGGAAACAGAGAGCAGTACTTC